The 14 T cell receptor beta chains listed next were all sequenced from one sample in a study of blood T cells in healthy people across ages. Sample-barcoded 5' priming and a J-beta primer mix drove a second PCR of roughly 6 to 12 cycles. TCRdb re-analysed the 5' RACE reads in MiXCR, keeping a single row per CDR3 protein. The sample holds about 1.5 million distinct CDR3 sequences, roughly 43% seen once. Material for sequencing was blood. The source is a woman younger than 35 in good health.

This chain joins TRBV15 and TRBJ2-3; D gene unclear. The germline V gene encodes CDR1 LNHNV and CDR2 YYDKDF (reference sequence). The CDR3 has 13 residues. With 2 bases removed from V and 3 bases from J, the gap between germline ends came to 6 bases. CDR3 DNA sequence: TGTGCCACCAGCAGACGCCGGACAGATACGCAGTATTTT. This encodes CATSRRRTDTQYF. The entire variable domain, with the rest obtained from reference TRBV15 and TRBJ2-3, is as follows: DAMVIQNPRYQVTQFGKPVTLSCSQTLNHNVMYWYQQKSSQAPKLLFHYYDKDFNNEADTPDNFQSRRPNTSFCFLDIRSPGLGDTAMYLCATSRRRTDTQYFGPGTRLTVL.

This clonotype was seen at least ten times. The genes are TRBV4-3 and TRBJ2-3; no definite D call. This CDR3 region has 16 residues. V dropped 0 bases and J dropped 2 bases, with 12 bases sitting between them. Germline-derived CDR1 and CDR2 are LGHNA and YSLEER. The CDR3 DNA is TGCGCCAGCAGCCAAGATATCCCAGGAATCACAGATACGCAGTATTTT. This gives the protein CASSQDIPGITDTQYF.

This chain uses TRBV9 with TRBJ1-6; D possibly corresponds to TRBD1 (5 bases). The V gene's germline CDR1 is SGDLS and CDR2 YYNGEE. Trimming took 0 bases from V and 9 from J, leaving 10 bases between them. CDR3 length: 14 amino acids. CDR3 DNA: TGTGCCAGCAGCGTAGGGGACTCCTTTTCACCCCTCCACTTT. It codes for CASSVGDSFSPLHF.

The chain combines TRBV7-2 with TRBJ2-7; TRBD2 matches 12 bases. The CDR3 consists of 15 residues. CDR1 and CDR2 (germline): SGHTA, FQGNSA. The V gene end was trimmed by 5 bases and the J gene end by 5 bases; junction bases not matched to a gene: 7. CDR3 bases: TGTGCCAGCAGCCCACGGACTAGCGGGGCTGACGAGCAGTACTTC. The encoded protein is CASSPRTSGADEQYF.

This clonotype was seen a handful of times. The V call is TRBV27, the J call TRBJ2-3; 7 bases are shared with TRBD2. Germline V CDR1 and CDR2: MNHEY, SMNVEV (reference sequence). V lost 4 bases to trimming and J lost 8 bases; unmatched junction nucleotides: 6. This CDR3 is 13 amino acids long. The CDR3 nucleotides are TGTGCCAGCAGTTCTCATACGGGGGGTACGCAGTATTTT. It specifies CASSSHTGGTQYF.

V gene TRBV29-1 combines with J gene TRBJ2-7; weak D call: TRBD2 (6 bases). This CDR3 has 13 residues. The V end lost 7 bases, the J end lost 1 base, and 14 bases lay between the germline ends. Germline lookup yields CDR1 SQVTM and CDR2 ANQGSEA. Written as DNA, the CDR3 is TGCAGCGGCTCCCGGGGGACGTCCTACGAGCAGTACTTC. Its translation is CSGSRGTSYEQYF.

This clonotype came up once. As DNA, the CDR3 is TGCGCCAGCAGCATTGGCACTAGCGGACAAGAGACCCAGTACTTC. As protein: CASSIGTSGQETQYF. V gene TRBV5-1 combines with J gene TRBJ2-5; 8 nucleotides line up with TRBD2. Germline loops: CDR1 SGHRS, CDR2 YFSETQ. Trimming took 4 bases from V and 2 from J; bases not matched to a gene: 7. The CDR3 spans 15 residues.

The chain employs TRBV6-2 or TRBV6-3 and TRBJ2-5, with D perhaps TRBD2 (5 bases). The germline V gene has CDR1 MNHEY and CDR2 SVGEGT. Trimming took off 6 bases at V and 5 bases at J, with 13 bases between the two ends. The length of the CDR3 is 13 residues. The CDR3 region is CASRPPGWETQYF. The DNA for the CDR3 is TGTGCCAGCAGACCTCCGGGGTGGGAGACCCAGTACTTC.

This chain joins TRBV29-1 and TRBJ2-7; possibly TRBD2 for D (7 bases). The CDR3 loop spans 13 amino acids. CDR1 SQVTM and CDR2 ANQGSEA come from the germline V gene. The V end lost 3 bases, the J end lost 2 bases, and 11 bases lay between the germline ends. The CDR3 loop is CSVDGGGPYEQYF. The CDR3 nucleotides are TGCAGCGTTGATGGGGGGGGGCCCTACGAGCAGTACTTC.

This clonotype was counted between two and nine times. The J gene is TRBJ2-7, the V gene TRBV20-1; the D gene could be TRBD1 or TRBD2 (5 bases each). Between the trimmed V and J ends, which lost 7 bases and 5 bases, there was a span of 15 bases. This CDR3 comprises 12 residues. Per the germline V gene, CDR1 is DFQATT and CDR2 is SNEGSKA (reference sequence). CDR3 sequence: CSGGADGNEQYF. CDR3 nucleotide sequence: TGCAGTGGTGGGGCGGACGGGAACGAGCAGTACTTC.

The gene calls are TRBV4-3 and TRBJ1-4; D is possibly TRBD1 (6 bases). Between the trimmed V and J ends, which lost 2 bases and 0 bases, there was a span of 7 bases. The CDR3 covers 15 residues. The germline CDR1 and CDR2 sequences are LGHNA and YSLEER. Here the CDR3 DNA reads TGCGCCAGCAGCCAAAGGGGGTCAACTAATGAAAAACTGTTTTTT. It codes for CASSQRGSTNEKLFF.

With respect to this clonotype: With a much larger clone just one base away, this may be a read error. The chain combines TRBV5-1 with TRBJ2-3, with D hard to call. The CDR3 totals 13 residues. Germline V gene data show CDR1 as SGHRS and CDR2 as YFSETQ. As DNA, the CDR3 is TGCGCCAGCAGCGACCGTATCACAGAGACGCAGTATTTT. Protein: CASSDRITETQYF. Based on the CDR3 plus reference TRBV5-1 and TRBJ2-3, the full variable domain is KAGVTQTPRYLIKTRGQQVTLSCSPISGHRSVSWYQQTPGQGLQFLFEYFSETQRNKGNFPGRFSGRQFSNSRSEMNVSTLELGDSALYLCASSDRITETQYFGPGTRLTVL.

J is TRBJ1-2 and V is TRBV7-2, with D unclear. V lost 3 bases to trimming and J lost 5 bases, with 13 bases between them. Per germline, CDR1 SGHTA and CDR2 FQGNSA. The CDR3 consists of 14 residues. The chain's CDR3 is CASSFLGFSYGYTF. CDR3 sequence (DNA): TGTGCCAGCAGCTTTTTGGGGTTCTCTTATGGCTACACCTTC.

The genes are TRBV4-3 and TRBJ2-7; possible D gene TRBD1, 5 bases. In germline, CDR1 is LGHNA, CDR2 YSLEER. This CDR3 is 14 amino acids long. With 3 bases removed from V and 0 bases from J, the gap between germline ends came to 9 bases. CDR3 nucleotide sequence: TGCGCCAGCAGCCAGGCAGACAGCTCCTACGAGCAGTACTTC. Translating gives CASSQADSSYEQYF.